Below, 26 T cell receptor beta chains from the same sample are listed, as sequenced in a study of CD8 T cells in Susac syndrome (dated by TCRdb to the late 2010s). The library was produced with the immunoSEQ multiplex PCR assay. RNA was extracted using the RNeasy kit, and roughly 0.5 to 1 microgram was reverse transcribed with random hexamers. TCRdb passed the public sequencing reads through fastp at Q25 and MiXCR, retaining productive beta sequences. Each entry merges the rows of one CDR3 protein and shows their most common DNA and genes. Within this sample are some 100,000 distinct CDR3 sequences, with 85% to 95% of them counted one time only. The ten largest make up 0.085% to 0.095% of the sample. Sequencing used CD4+ T cells from PBMCs. These receptors were taken from a human donor with multiple sclerosis.

The CDR3 loop is CASSYFAGNGNSPLHF. The CDR3 bases are TGTGCCAGCAGTTACTTTGCGGGGAATGGAAATTCACCCCTCCACTTT. This rearrangement joins TRBV6-6 to TRBJ1-6; D is undetermined. This CDR3 spans 16 amino acids. Germline CDR1 is MNHNY and CDR2 is SVGAGI (reference sequence). Deletions cut 1 base from V and 7 bases from J, with 14 bases between.

The CDR3 DNA reads as TGCGCCAGCAGCCGTAGGACAGGGTACCAAGAGACCCAGTACTTC. It translates to CASSRRTGYQETQYF. The rearrangement links TRBV4-3 to TRBJ2-5; 8 nucleotides agree with TRBD1. Germline V CDR1 and CDR2: LGHNA, YSLEER. This CDR3 contains 15 residues. The V gene end was trimmed by 4 bases and the J gene end by 0 bases; junction bases not matched to a gene: 4.

V usage is TRBV6-1 and J usage is TRBJ2-2, with D perhaps matching TRBD2 (6 bases). This CDR3 is 14 amino acids long. V shed 6 bases and J shed 1 base, with 9 bases lying between them. Per the germline V gene, CDR1 is MNHNS and CDR2 is SASEGT. In nucleotides, the CDR3 is TGTGCCAGCAGGGCGGGGTGGAACACCGGGGAGCTGTTTTTT. This sequence encodes CASRAGWNTGELFF.

The rearrangement uses TRBV30 and TRBJ1-2, with D perhaps TRBD1 (6 bases). This CDR3 spans 13 amino acids. Germline V CDR1 and CDR2: GTSNPN, SVGIG (reference sequence). Trimming removed 4 bases from V and 7 bases from J, with 16 bases in between. Written as DNA, the CDR3 is TGTGCCTGGAAACAGGGACCCACGGTTGGCTACACCTTC. Its protein is CAWKQGPTVGYTF. Full variable domain (missing parts from reference TRBV30 and TRBJ1-2): SQTIHQWPATLVQPVGSPLSLECTVEGTSNPNLYWYRQAAGRGLQLLFYSVGIGQISSEVPQNLSASRPQDRQFILSSKKLLLSDSGFYLCAWKQGPTVGYTFGSGTRLTVV.

The chain couples TRBV5-1 to TRBJ1-1; D not resolved. The CDR3 runs to 15 residues. Trimming took 0 bases from V and 0 from J, leaving 9 bases between them. Per the germline V gene, CDR1 is SGHRS and CDR2 is YFSETQ. CDR3 residues: CASSLGHGLNTEAFF. As DNA, the CDR3 is TGCGCCAGCAGCTTGGGGCACGGCTTGAACACTGAAGCTTTCTTT.

V is TRBV12-3 or TRBV12-4 and J is TRBJ1-1, with D uncertain. The CDR3 is 13 amino acids. Trimming stripped 2 bases from V and 7 bases from J, with 11 bases between. The CDR3 DNA reads as TGTGCCAGCAGTTTATGGGAGGCAGGTGAAGCTTTCTTT. Encoded protein: CASSLWEAGEAFF.

The chain joins TRBV6-2 or TRBV6-3 to TRBJ2-5, with TRBD2 identical over 9 bases. V dropped 2 bases and J dropped 2; count of bases not matched to a gene: 3. Germline CDR1 is MNHEY and CDR2 is SVGEGT. The CDR3 length is 15 residues. The CDR3 nucleotides are TGTGCCAGCAGTTACGCCACTAGCGGGCAAGAGACCCAGTACTTC. This gives the protein CASSYATSGQETQYF.

The chain carries TRBV5-1 and TRBJ2-3; 9 bases fit TRBD2. This CDR3 is built from 14 residues. Germline V lookup: CDR1 SGHRS, CDR2 YFSETQ. V dropped 4 bases and J dropped 5; count of bases not matched to a gene: 5. The CDR3 DNA sequence: TGCGCCAGCAGCGTGGGACTAGCTATAGATACGCAGTATTTT. Translated, it gives CASSVGLAIDTQYF.

The chain has TRBV12-3 or TRBV12-4 and TRBJ2-2; D is ambiguous. The CDR3 runs 14 residues. The V and J ends lost 2 bases and 1 base respectively, with 5 bases between them. The DNA for the CDR3 is TGTGCCAGCAGTTTATGGGGGAACACCGGGGAGCTGTTTTTT. It specifies CASSLWGNTGELFF.

This chain uses TRBV2 with TRBJ1-2; the D gene is possibly TRBD1 (5 bases). This CDR3 region has 14 residues. V lost 5 bases and J lost 3, with 13 bases in between. Germline CDR1 reads SNHLY; CDR2 reads FYNNEI. This CDR3 reads CASSQQRQHYGYTF. DNA of the CDR3: TGTGCCAGCAGTCAGCAACGACAGCACTATGGCTACACCTTC.

This chain connects TRBV6-2 or TRBV6-3 to TRBJ1-3; no reliable D call. The CDR3 consists of 13 residues. CDR1 and CDR2 (germline): MNHEY, SVGEGT. Trimming shortened V by 5 bases and J by 0 bases, and 5 bases separated the two germline ends. The chain's CDR3 is CASSDGSGNTIYF. The DNA of the CDR3 is TGTGCCAGCAGTGACGGCTCTGGAAACACCATATATTTT.

This chain joins TRBV5-1 and TRBJ1-6; no clear D. CDR3 length: 15 residues. CDR1 and CDR2 (germline): SGHRS, YFSETQ. V was shortened by 4 bases and J by 7 bases, with 15 bases between the two germline ends. The CDR3 coding sequence is TGCGCCAGCAGCCCCCTAGGACGGATGAATTCACCCCTCCACTTT. Translated: CASSPLGRMNSPLHF.

This chain links TRBV30 with TRBJ1-4, with D tentatively TRBD1 (5 bases). Trimming pared 5 bases from V and 6 bases from J, leaving 16 bases between. Looked up from germline, CDR1 is GTSNPN and CDR2 is SVGIG (reference sequence). The CDR3 is made up of 14 amino acids. CDR3 sequence: CAWEAGWEDEKLFF. For the CDR3, the DNA is TGTGCCTGGGAAGCAGGGTGGGAAGATGAAAAACTGTTTTTT.

V gene TRBV20-1 combines with J gene TRBJ2-1; 10 bases align to TRBD2. The germline V gene encodes CDR1 DFQATT and CDR2 SNEGSKA (reference sequence). Trimming at V came to 5 bases and at J to 4 bases, leaving 5 bases not matched to a gene. CDR3 size: 14 residues. The CDR3 coding sequence is TGCAGTGCTTTCGGGACTAGCGTTTACAATGAGCAGTTCTTC. This codes for CSAFGTSVYNEQFF.

The J gene is TRBJ1-6, the V gene TRBV12-3 or TRBV12-4; 7 nucleotides line up with TRBD1. This CDR3 spans 14 amino acids. J was trimmed by 10 bases and V by 4 bases; bases with no gene match: 7. In nucleotides, the CDR3 is TGTGCCAGCAGTTCACAGGGGTCTGGGTCACCCCTCCACTTT. This encodes CASSSQGSGSPLHF.

CDR3: CASRQVGQGTQPQHF. The CDR3 coding sequence is TGTGCCAGCCGTCAGGTAGGACAGGGGACTCAGCCCCAGCATTTT. This rearrangement joins TRBV28 to TRBJ1-5; 9 bases are shared with TRBD1. The CDR3 runs 15 residues. Germline CDR1 MDHEN, CDR2 SYDVKM. The V segment lost 8 bases and the J segment 6 bases; nucleotides outside the gene matches: 11.

This chain links TRBV11-3 with TRBJ2-3; D unresolved. Germline V gene sequence: CDR1 SGHNT, CDR2 YENEEA. The CDR3 loop spans 14 amino acids. V lost 7 bases and J 4 bases, leaving 15 bases between the germline ends. CDR3 protein: CASTPTRGADTQYF. The CDR3 nucleotides read TGTGCCAGCACCCCAACCAGAGGCGCAGATACGCAGTATTTT.

This sequence joins TRBV19 and TRBJ2-6; unclear D gene. The V end was cut by 6 bases, the J end by 1 base, with 10 bases between. This CDR3 is 15 amino acids long. CDR1 is LNHDA and CDR2 is SQIVND in the germline V gene (reference sequence). The CDR3 region has the DNA TGTGCCAGTAGGAAACCTGATTCTGGGGCCAACGTCCTGACTTTC. Amino acid sequence: CASRKPDSGANVLTF.

The chain couples TRBV6-2 or TRBV6-3 to TRBJ2-4; a weak D match, TRBD2 (6 bases). The V end lost 2 bases, the J end lost 1 base, and 12 bases lay between the germline ends. In germline, CDR1 is MNHEY, CDR2 SVGEGT. The CDR3 contains 16 residues. This CDR3 is CASSYPPAGAKNIQYF. For the CDR3, the DNA is TGTGCCAGCAGTTACCCACCCGCGGGGGCCAAAAACATTCAGTACTTC.

The chain employs TRBV6-5 and TRBJ1-2; D perhaps matches TRBD1 (5 bases). V lost 6 bases and J 5 bases, leaving 16 bases between the germline ends. CDR3 length equals 14 residues. Looked up from germline, CDR1 is MNHEY and CDR2 is SVGAGI. As DNA, the CDR3 is TGTGCCAGCAGCGTTCGGGACGGACAATATGGCTACACCTTC. Its translation: CASSVRDGQYGYTF.

The chain employs TRBV6-1 and TRBJ1-6; D is unclear. The CDR3 is 13 residues long. V was pared by 2 bases and J by 7 bases, with 6 bases between. Germline CDR1 and CDR2: MNHNS and SASEGT. CDR3 DNA sequence: TGTGCCAGCAGTGAATTGTACAATTCACCCCTCCACTTT. It specifies CASSELYNSPLHF.

V gene TRBV6-5 combines with J gene TRBJ2-6; no firm D call. This CDR3 region has 15 residues. Germline V CDR1 and CDR2: MNHEY, SVGAGI. V was pared by 2 bases and J by 2 bases, with 7 bases between. CDR3 residues: CASSYAAPGANVLTF. The CDR3 coding sequence is TGTGCCAGCAGTTACGCGGCGCCTGGGGCCAACGTCCTGACTTTC.

The chain is built from TRBV7-2 and TRBJ2-5; D unclear. CDR3 size: 14 residues. Germline CDR1 is SGHTA and CDR2 is FQGNSA. The V and J ends lost 1 base and 2 bases respectively, with 8 bases between them. In nucleotides, the CDR3 is TGTGCCAGCAGCTTAGAGCCAAGACAAGAGACCCAGTACTTC. Encoded protein: CASSLEPRQETQYF.

The chain links TRBV19 to TRBJ2-6, with a tentative D call TRBD1 (7 bases). Germline assignment: CDR1 LNHDA and CDR2 SQIVND (reference sequence). There are 18 residues in the CDR3. V was clipped by 6 bases and J by 0 bases, with 18 bases between them. As DNA, the CDR3 is TGTGCCAGTAGGCCAAGGGGGCGGGAAAGCTCTGGGGCCAACGTCCTGACTTTC. Amino acids: CASRPRGRESSGANVLTF.

The gene calls are TRBV2 and TRBJ1-4; D unresolved. With 8 bases removed from V and 6 bases from J, the gap between germline ends came to 10 bases. Germline V gene lookup returns CDR1 SNHLY and CDR2 FYNNEI. This CDR3 is 12 amino acids long. CDR3 amino acids: CASGREDEKLFF. CDR3 nucleotides: TGTGCCAGCGGGAGGGAGGATGAAAAACTGTTTTTT.

The chain carries TRBV5-6 and TRBJ2-3, with TRBD2 matching over 8 bases. This CDR3 has 15 amino acids. CDR1 and CDR2 (germline): SGHDT, YYEEEE. The V gene end was trimmed by 4 bases and the J gene end by 6 bases; junction bases not matched to a gene: 10. Here the CDR3 DNA reads TGTGCCAGCAGCCGAGCTCGGGGGGGCGACGATACGCAGTATTTT. Protein: CASSRARGGDDTQYF.